This TCR beta chain was profiled in a study of beta chain features in type 1 diabetes. The CDR3 is made up of 14 amino acids. The V segment lost 7 bases and the J segment 2 bases; nucleotides outside the gene matches: 8. Germline V gene sequence: CDR1 SGHRS, CDR2 YFSETQ. A few counts support this clone. Antigen specificity is unknown. The entirety of the isolated RNA underwent reverse transcription, so expressed TCRB transcripts were sequenced. Some 3.3 million reads was the average for naive, central memory and regulatory T cell samples. Data came from immunoSEQ multiplex PCR; TCRdb stores just in-frame clones and leaves some out. The table shows hundreds of thousands of clones, with 11% to 15% occurring only once. Broader study findings: Type 1 diabetes patients had moderately but significantly shorter TCRB CDR3s in all four CD4+ subsets.

Material for sequencing was naive CD4+ T cells from blood. The chain uses TRBV5-1 and TRBJ2-5; TRBD1 agrees at 7 bases. This clonotype was sampled from a man aged 18 to 35 with type 1 diabetes. CDR3 nucleotides: TGCGCCAGCGGTCGGACAGGTTCGCAAGAGACCCAGTACTTC. This gives the protein CASGRTGSQETQYF.